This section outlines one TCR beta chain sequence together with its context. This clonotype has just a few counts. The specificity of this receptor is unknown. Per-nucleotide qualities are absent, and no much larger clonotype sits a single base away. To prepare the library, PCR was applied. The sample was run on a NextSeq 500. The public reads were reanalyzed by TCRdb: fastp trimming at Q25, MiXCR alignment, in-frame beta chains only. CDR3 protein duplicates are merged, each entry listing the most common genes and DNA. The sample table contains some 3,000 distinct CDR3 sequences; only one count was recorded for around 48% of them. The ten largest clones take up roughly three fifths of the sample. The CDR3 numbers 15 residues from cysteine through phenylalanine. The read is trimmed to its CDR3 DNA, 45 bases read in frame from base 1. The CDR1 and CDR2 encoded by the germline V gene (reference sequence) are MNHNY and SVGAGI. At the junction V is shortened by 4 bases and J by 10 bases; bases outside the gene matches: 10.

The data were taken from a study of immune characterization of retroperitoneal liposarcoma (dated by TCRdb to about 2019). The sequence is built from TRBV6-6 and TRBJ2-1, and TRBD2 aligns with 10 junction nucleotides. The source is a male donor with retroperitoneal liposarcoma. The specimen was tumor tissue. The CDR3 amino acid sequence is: CASSSPGLANYEQFF. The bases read TGTGCCAGCAGTTCCCCGGGACTAGCGAACTACGAGCAGTTCTTC.